This T cell receptor (beta chain) was sequenced in a study of T cell responses to AZD1222 COVID-19 vaccine. About the research overall: Some second doses came at about 4 weeks and others at about 12 weeks; these were pooled.

With 5 bases removed from V and 0 bases from J, the gap between germline ends came to 14 bases. This CDR3 is 15 amino acids long. The germline V gene encodes CDR1 MNHEY and CDR2 SVGAGI. Profiling relied on immunoSEQ multiplex PCR, and the TCRdb table lists in-frame clones only, not all of them. Of about 160,000 clones listed, around 90% are singletons. Sequences were derived from peripheral blood, sampled on day 0 of AZD1222 vaccination. This clonotype was obtained from an adult in good health. This chain joins TRBV6-5 and TRBJ2-7; no clear D gene. CDR3 sequence reads: CASSTLGRPSYEQYF. CDR3 bases: TGTGCCAGCAGTACCCTGGGCCGGCCCTCCTACGAGCAGTACTTC.